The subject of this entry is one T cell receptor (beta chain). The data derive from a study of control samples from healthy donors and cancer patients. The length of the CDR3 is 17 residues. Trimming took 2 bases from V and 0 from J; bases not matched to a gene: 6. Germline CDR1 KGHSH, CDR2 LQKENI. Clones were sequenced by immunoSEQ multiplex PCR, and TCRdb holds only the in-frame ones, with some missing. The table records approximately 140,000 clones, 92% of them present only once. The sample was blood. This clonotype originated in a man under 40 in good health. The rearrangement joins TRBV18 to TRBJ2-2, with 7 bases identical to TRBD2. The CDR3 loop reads CASSPYLADANTGELFF. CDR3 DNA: TGTGCCAGCTCACCATATCTAGCGGACGCGAACACCGGGGAGCTGTTTTTT.